The rows below give T cell receptor beta chains drawn from one sample of a study of T cell repertoires in cytomegalovirus infection. One entry per CDR3 protein, called by TCRdb with MiXCR from the reads. The repertoire has about 260,000 distinct CDR3 sequences, roughly 15% of them found once; the top ten carry 8.5% to 10%. The source material was PBMCs. Receptor source: a human donor in good health (CMV status not recorded). Some clones in this sample may be carry-over from other donors' samples. Both conserved end residues are part of each CDR3. The order of the fields is J gene, D gene, V gene, clone size, CDR3 protein, CDR3 DNA. A D gene is named only where the DNA matches it firmly. Some rows mark clone size as missing; the rest say once, few, many or name a class of expanded clone.

TRBJ1-1,TRBD1,TRBV6-6,many,CASSYPSTGIGTEAFF,TGTGCCAGCAGTTACCCTTCGACAGGGATTGGGACTGAAGCTTTCTTT
TRBJ1-4,NA,TRBV4-1,few,CASSKLQGFNEKLFF,TGCGCCAGCAGCAAACTGCAGGGATTTAATGAAAAACTGTTTTTT
TRBJ1-5,TRBD1,TRBV7-2,many,CASSLQQGIPNQPQHF,TGTGCCAGCAGTTTACAACAGGGGATCCCCAATCAGCCCCAGCATTTT
TRBJ1-4,TRBD1,TRBV7-9,few,CASSLAKGGLNEKLFF,TGTGCCAGCAGCTTAGCGAAAGGGGGCCTTAATGAAAAACTGTTTTTT
TRBJ1-1,TRBD1,TRBV25-1,NA,CASSVAWTGQTEAFF,TGTGCCAGCAGTGTAGCATGGACAGGGCAGACTGAAGCTTTCTTT
TRBJ2-1,NA,TRBV29-1,many,CSSAGTQYYNEQFF,TGCAGCTCGGCCGGGACTCAATACTACAATGAGCAGTTCTTC
TRBJ2-7,NA,TRBV20-1,few,CSARDYYEQYF,TGCAGTGCTAGAGATTATTACGAGCAGTACTTC
TRBJ2-1,NA,TRBV20-1,many,CSARPLGNYNEQFF,TGCAGTGCTAGACCCTTGGGGAACTACAATGAGCAGTTCTTC
TRBJ2-7,NA,TRBV12-3/TRBV12-4,NA,CASRYREGSSEQYF,TGTGCCAGCAGGTACAGGGAAGGGAGCTCCGAGCAGTACTTC
TRBJ1-2,NA,TRBV2,few,CASRQGLLYGYTF,TGTGCCAGCAGACAGGGCCTTCTCTATGGCTACACCTTC
TRBJ2-3,NA,TRBV7-3,many,CASSQTVTSTDTQYF,TGTGCCAGCAGCCAGACTGTAACTAGCACAGATACGCAGTATTTT
TRBJ1-1,NA,TRBV6-6,once,CACSEGNTEAFF,TGTGCCTGCAGTGAGGGGAACACTGAAGCTTTCTTT
TRBJ2-7,TRBD2,TRBV20-1,few,CSASGTSGKGDQAQYF,TGCAGTGCCTCCGGGACTAGCGGGAAGGGGGACCAAGCCCAGTACTTC
TRBJ2-7,NA,TRBV6-2/TRBV6-3,few,CASINAGTRREQYF,TGTGCCAGCATCAACGCCGGGACCAGGAGAGAGCAGTACTTC
TRBJ2-7,NA,TRBV19,NA,CASTKNSYEQYF,TGTGCCAGTACCAAAAACTCCTACGAGCAGTACTTC
TRBJ1-1,NA,TRBV7-8,many,CASSTQGFTEAFF,TGTGCCAGCAGCACACAGGGTTTTACTGAAGCTTTCTTT
TRBJ2-1,NA,TRBV7-2,many,CASSSGGQINEQFF,TGTGCCAGCAGCTCCGGGGGACAGATCAATGAGCAGTTCTTC
TRBJ2-1,TRBD2,TRBV6-2/TRBV6-3,many,CASRTSGYNEQFF,TGTGCCAGCCGGACTAGCGGGTACAATGAGCAGTTCTTC
TRBJ2-7,TRBD1,TRBV7-3,NA,CASSPGTGQGYEQYF,TGTGCCAGCAGCCCAGGGACGGGACAGGGCTACGAGCAGTACTTC
TRBJ1-1,NA,TRBV6-1,NA,CAHTRGMNTEAFF,TGTGCCCACACCAGAGGGATGAACACTGAAGCTTTCTTT
TRBJ2-3,NA,TRBV20-1,NA,CSSIAEGSTSTDTQYF,TGCAGTTCCATAGCGGAGGGCAGTACTAGCACAGATACGCAGTATTTT
TRBJ2-3,NA,TRBV7-8,many,CASSLTPELSTDTQYF,TGTGCCAGCAGCTTAACCCCCGAGTTGAGCACAGATACGCAGTATTTT
TRBJ2-5,TRBD2,TRBV7-2,many,CASSLAAGGPGETQYF,TGTGCCAGCAGCTTAGCAGCGGGAGGGCCCGGGGAGACCCAGTACTTC
TRBJ1-3,NA,TRBV20-1,NA,CSAYFDSGNTIYF,TGCAGTGCCTACTTCGACTCTGGAAACACCATATATTTT
TRBJ2-7,TRBD1,TRBV6-2/TRBV6-3,many,CASLNDRVSLEQYF,TGTGCCAGCCTTAACGACAGGGTATCTCTCGAGCAGTACTTC
TRBJ1-1,TRBD1,TRBV28,few,CASSFRRGTAFF,TGTGCCAGCAGTTTTCGCAGGGGGACAGCTTTCTTT
TRBJ1-4,NA,TRBV6-6,NA,CASSPRGGINEKLFF,TGTGCCAGCAGTCCGCGCGGAGGAATCAATGAAAAACTGTTTTTT
TRBJ2-3,NA,TRBV7-9,few,CASSRPGVYTQYF,TGTGCCAGCAGCCGACCCGGGGTGTATACGCAGTATTTT
TRBJ2-2,NA,TRBV2,NA,CASTPDANGANTGELFF,TGTGCCAGCACCCCAGACGCCAACGGGGCTAACACCGGGGAGCTGTTTTTT
TRBJ2-3,NA,TRBV4-1,many,CASSQDVAGNTDTQYF,TGCGCCAGCAGCCAAGATGTGGCCGGGAACACAGATACGCAGTATTTT
TRBJ1-5,TRBD1,TRBV11-2,NA,CASSLDLGQPYSNQPQHF,TGTGCCAGCAGCTTAGATCTGGGACAGCCTTATAGCAATCAGCCCCAGCATTTT
TRBJ2-1,NA,TRBV6-2/TRBV6-3,many,CASSYGSTLGEQFF,TGTGCCAGCAGTTACGGTTCCACCTTAGGCGAGCAGTTCTTC
TRBJ2-1,NA,TRBV11-3,NA,CASSLGPEQFF,TGTGCCAGCAGCTTAGGGCCCGAGCAGTTCTTC
TRBJ2-3,NA,TRBV7-3,many,CASSQRHGTDTQYF,TGTGCCAGCAGCCAGCGGCATGGCACAGATACGCAGTATTTT
TRBJ2-7,TRBD2,TRBV7-8,many,CASSPRGLDYEQYF,TGTGCCAGCAGCCCTAGGGGACTAGATTACGAGCAGTACTTC
TRBJ2-6,TRBD1,TRBV20-1,NA,CSASEVVRGHSGANVLTF,TGCAGTGCTAGTGAGGTGGTCAGGGGGCACTCTGGGGCCAACGTCCTGACTTTC
TRBJ2-7,TRBD2,TRBV5-1,many,CASSLVAGAVYEQYF,TGCGCCAGCAGCTTGGTAGCGGGGGCTGTATACGAGCAGTACTTC
TRBJ2-5,NA,TRBV7-2,many,CASSFLGTQYF,TGTGCCAGCAGCTTCCTCGGGACCCAGTACTTC
TRBJ1-1,TRBD1,TRBV7-2,many,CASSLAHDRVDTEAFF,TGTGCCAGCAGCTTAGCCCATGACAGGGTTGACACTGAAGCTTTCTTT
TRBJ1-1,TRBD1,TRBV2,NA,CASSAPSDREGTEAFF,TGTGCCAGCAGTGCCCCCTCGGACAGGGAGGGCACTGAAGCTTTCTTT
TRBJ2-7,NA,TRBV5-1,NA,CASSLEGDLTYEQYF,TGCGCCAGCAGCTTGGAAGGCGACTTAACCTACGAGCAGTACTTC
TRBJ2-2,NA,TRBV12-3/TRBV12-4,NA,CASSITGSSTGELFF,TGTGCCAGCAGCATAACAGGGTCAAGTACCGGGGAGCTGTTTTTT
TRBJ1-1,NA,TRBV5-5,many,CASSFVSATEAFF,TGTGCCAGCAGCTTCGTTAGTGCCACTGAAGCTTTCTTT
TRBJ2-1,NA,TRBV7-9,many,CASSPPWSYNEQFF,TGTGCCAGCAGCCCTCCCTGGTCCTACAATGAGCAGTTCTTC
TRBJ2-7,TRBD2,TRBV4-1,NA,CASSQDSSGAYEQYF,TGCGCCAGCAGCCAAGATTCTAGCGGGGCCTACGAGCAGTACTTC
TRBJ2-7,NA,TRBV10-3,NA,CAISSGVEQYF,TGTGCCATCAGCTCTGGGGTCGAGCAGTACTTC
TRBJ1-3,NA,TRBV20-1,NA,CSARDPGTAGNTIYF,TGCAGTGCTAGAGATCCCGGGACCGCCGGAAACACCATATATTTT
TRBJ2-7,TRBD1,TRBV14,few,CASSQAPGQGNYEQYF,TGTGCCAGCAGCCAAGCCCCGGGACAGGGGAACTACGAGCAGTACTTC
TRBJ1-1,TRBD1,TRBV20-1,NA,CSAMRGPNTEAFF,TGCAGTGCTATGAGGGGGCCGAACACTGAAGCTTTCTTT
TRBJ1-1,TRBD1,TRBV19,many,CASSTDRATGSAFF,TGTGCCAGTAGTACCGACAGGGCGACGGGTAGCGCTTTCTTT
TRBJ2-1,TRBD2,TRBV2,NA,CASSPRLAGDQNEQFF,TGTGCCAGCAGTCCTCGACTAGCGGGAGATCAGAATGAGCAGTTCTTC
TRBJ1-2,TRBD1,TRBV6-2/TRBV6-3,NA,CASRHLDRDYGYTF,TGTGCCAGCAGGCACCTTGACAGGGACTATGGCTACACCTTC
TRBJ2-1,NA,TRBV7-9,many,CASGGRGGPYNEQFF,TGTGCCAGCGGGGGCAGGGGGGGCCCCTACAATGAGCAGTTCTTC
TRBJ2-3,TRBD2,TRBV20-1,many,CSARDSGGGHTQYF,TGCAGTGCTAGAGACAGCGGGGGCGGGCATACGCAGTATTTT
TRBJ2-1,NA,TRBV7-9,few,CASTSSERPKGNEQFF,TGTGCCAGCACCTCGAGCGAGAGGCCCAAAGGCAATGAGCAGTTCTTC
TRBJ1-2,NA,TRBV6-5,many,CASSVQGAYGYTF,TGTGCCAGCAGCGTCCAGGGTGCCTATGGCTACACCTTC
TRBJ2-1,NA,TRBV7-6,NA,CASSSGHTYNEQFF,TGTGCCAGCAGCTCGGGACATACCTACAATGAGCAGTTCTTC
TRBJ1-1,TRBD1,TRBV7-2,many,CASSFIQGVTEAFF,TGTGCCAGCAGCTTTATTCAGGGGGTCACTGAAGCTTTCTTT
TRBJ2-1,TRBD2,TRBV12-5,many,CASGAGTSGNPWSEQFF,TGTGCTAGTGGGGCCGGGACTAGCGGGAATCCGTGGAGTGAGCAGTTCTTC